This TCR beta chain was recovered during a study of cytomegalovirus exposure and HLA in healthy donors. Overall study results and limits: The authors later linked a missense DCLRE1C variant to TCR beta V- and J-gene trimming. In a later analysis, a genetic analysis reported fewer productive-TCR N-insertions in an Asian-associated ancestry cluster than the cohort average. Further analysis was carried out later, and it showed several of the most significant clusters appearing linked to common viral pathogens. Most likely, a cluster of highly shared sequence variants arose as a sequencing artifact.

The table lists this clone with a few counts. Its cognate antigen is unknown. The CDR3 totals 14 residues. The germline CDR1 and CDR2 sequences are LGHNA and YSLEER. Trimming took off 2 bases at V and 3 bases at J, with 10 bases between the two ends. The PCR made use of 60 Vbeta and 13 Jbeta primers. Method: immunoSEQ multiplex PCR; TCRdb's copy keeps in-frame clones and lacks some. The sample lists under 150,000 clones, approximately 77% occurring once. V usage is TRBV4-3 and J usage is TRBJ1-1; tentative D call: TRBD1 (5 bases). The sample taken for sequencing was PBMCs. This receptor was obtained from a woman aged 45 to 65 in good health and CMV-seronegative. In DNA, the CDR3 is TGCGCCAGCAGCCAAACATTAGGGGACACTGAAGCTTTCTTT. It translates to CASSQTLGDTEAFF.